The 30 T cell receptor beta chains below all came from one sample that was sequenced in a study of blood T cell repertoires in COVID-19. TCRdb's table, derived via immunoSEQ multiplex PCR, lists solely in-frame clones and lacks some. The sample consists of about 220,000 clones, approximately 83% of them appearing once. The sample was peripheral blood. The receptors derive from a woman in her sixties with acute or convalescent COVID-19.

This sequence joins TRBV6-5 and TRBJ1-3; TRBD1 matches at 7 bases. Germline V gene lookup returns CDR1 MNHEY and CDR2 SVGAGI. This CDR3 spans 14 amino acids. Trimming cost V 5 bases and J 4 bases; bases outside gene matches: 5. The CDR3 nucleotides read TGTGCCAGCAGTAGATCGGGACAGGGAAACACCATATATTTT. It specifies CASSRSGQGNTIYF.

This chain links TRBV5-4 with TRBJ2-1; 10 nucleotides agree with TRBD2. The CDR3 runs 14 residues. In germline, CDR1 is SGHNT, CDR2 YYREEE (reference sequence). V lost 1 base to trimming and J lost 9 bases; unmatched junction nucleotides: 4. This chain's CDR3 is CASSLKRGGGEQFF. The CDR3 nucleotides are TGTGCCAGCAGCTTGAAGCGGGGGGGCGGTGAGCAGTTCTTC.

The table lists this clone with a count of one. The rearrangement joins TRBV7-8 to TRBJ2-1; 9 bases agree with TRBD1. The CDR3 covers 13 residues. Germline V gene sequence: CDR1 SGHVS, CDR2 FQNEAQ. The ends lost 5 bases at V and 9 bases at J; junction bases unmatched: 5. CDR3 in amino acids: CASSGGQGLEQFF. In DNA form, the CDR3 reads TGTGCCAGCAGCGGAGGACAGGGGCTTGAGCAGTTCTTC.

The CDR3 loop reads CASSLTGLNYGYTF. In DNA form, the CDR3 reads TGTGCCAGCAGCCTGACAGGGCTCAACTATGGCTACACCTTC. The chain joins TRBV5-4 to TRBJ1-2; 7 bases line up with TRBD1. Germline assignment: CDR1 SGHNT and CDR2 YYREEE (reference sequence). After removal of 4 bases from V and 2 bases from J, the junction contained 5 bases not matched to a gene. CDR3 length equals 14 residues.

The rearrangement links TRBV29-1 to TRBJ1-2; D not certain. The CDR3 is made up of 15 amino acids. Germline CDR1 SQVTM, CDR2 ANQGSEA. The V and J ends lost 6 bases and 6 bases respectively, with 23 bases between them. The CDR3 DNA reads TGCAGCGTAGCAAAGGGAGACCTCCCGGCTAATGGCTACACCTTC. As protein: CSVAKGDLPANGYTF.

This sequence joins TRBV5-1 and TRBJ2-7, with D possibly TRBD2 on 7 matching bases. CDR3 length equals 16 residues. The germline V and J ends were trimmed by 1 base and 4 bases, with 18 bases remaining between them. Germline CDR1 is SGHRS and CDR2 is YFSETQ. The CDR3 DNA reads TGCGCCAGCAGCTTGCACCAATGGGGGGGCGGTTACGAGCAGTACTTC. Translation: CASSLHQWGGGYEQYF.

The sample holds one count of this clone. The chain has TRBV6-6 and TRBJ1-6, with TRBD1 identical over 9 bases. Germline assignment: CDR1 MNHNY and CDR2 SVGAGI (reference sequence). V dropped 7 bases and J dropped 7; count of bases not matched to a gene: 8. The CDR3 sequence is 15 residues long. The DNA of the CDR3 is TGTGCCAGCAAAGGACAGGGGAGGAACAATTCACCCCTCCACTTT. This sequence encodes CASKGQGRNNSPLHF.

The chain couples TRBV6-6 to TRBJ2-4; TRBD2 aligns across 8 bases. Trimming took 5 bases from V and 0 from J; bases not matched to a gene: 18. The CDR3 covers 20 residues. CDR1 and CDR2 from the germline V gene are MNHNY and SVGAGI (reference sequence). CDR3 amino acids: CASSPHGGSSGDLAKNIQYF. Here the CDR3 DNA reads TGTGCCAGCAGTCCACACGGAGGTAGTAGCGGGGACCTAGCCAAAAACATTCAGTACTTC.

This rearrangement joins TRBV7-9 to TRBJ2-3; D might be TRBD2 (6 bases). Germline lookup yields CDR1 SEHNR and CDR2 FQNEAQ (reference sequence). V gave up 7 bases and J gave up 4 bases, with 15 bases separating them. The CDR3 loop spans 14 amino acids. The CDR3 here is CASILGSGSDTQYF. CDR3 in DNA: TGTGCCAGCATCCTAGGTAGCGGTTCAGATACGCAGTATTTT.

This clone was recorded only once. The CDR3 coding sequence is TGTGCCAGCAGCTATAGCGGGGGGATGAAAGGGCAGTTCTTC. This codes for CASSYSGGMKGQFF. V usage is TRBV6-2 or TRBV6-3 and J usage is TRBJ2-1, with 10 bases that match TRBD2. This CDR3 contains 14 residues. Germline CDR1 is MNHEY and CDR2 is SVGEGT. Unmatched junction bases numbered 11, after V lost 6 bases and J lost 12 bases.

The chain recombines TRBV5-5 with TRBJ2-7; the match to TRBD1 covers 11 bases. The CDR3 is made up of 17 amino acids. The germline gives CDR1 SGHKS, CDR2 YYEKEE (reference sequence). J was trimmed by 2 bases and V by 2 bases; bases with no gene match: 9. CDR3 sequence: CASSFSGQGVPPYEQYF. The CDR3 DNA reads TGTGCCAGCAGCTTCTCGGGACAGGGGGTCCCCCCCTACGAGCAGTACTTC.

This clone was picked up a small number of times. The chain couples TRBV28 to TRBJ1-2; D is perhaps TRBD1 (5 bases). V was cut by 5 bases and J by 3 bases, with 13 bases left in between. Germline CDR1 is MDHEN and CDR2 is SYDVKM. The CDR3 totals 14 residues. The CDR3 is CASSSDSEDYGYTF. Here the CDR3 DNA reads TGTGCCAGCAGTAGCGACAGTGAGGACTATGGCTACACCTTC.

This chain joins TRBV7-3 and TRBJ2-1; 11 bases line up with TRBD2. Looked up from germline, CDR1 is SGHTA and CDR2 is FQGTGA. This CDR3 has 15 residues. V was pared by 5 bases and J by 3 bases, with 3 bases of the junction left unmatched. The CDR3 here is CASSATSGNYNEQFF. The CDR3 DNA sequence: TGTGCCAGCAGCGCGACTAGCGGGAACTACAATGAGCAGTTCTTC.

V and J are TRBV5-6 and TRBJ2-5, with TRBD2 matching over 8 bases. The CDR3 covers 15 residues. The germline gives CDR1 SGHDT, CDR2 YYEEEE. V lost 0 bases to trimming and J lost 5 bases; unmatched junction nucleotides: 6. CDR3 coding DNA: TGTGCCAGCAGCTTGGCCCCGGGACTAGGGGAGACCCAGTACTTC. It yields the protein CASSLAPGLGETQYF.

This rearrangement joins TRBV6-1 to TRBJ2-2, with D unresolved. Deletions cut 1 base from V and 3 bases from J, with 6 bases between. This CDR3 is 14 amino acids long. CDR1 and CDR2 from the germline V gene are MNHNS and SASEGT. CDR3 bases: TGTGCCAGCAGTGAAGTTTATTACACCGGGGAGCTGTTTTTT. Translated, it gives CASSEVYYTGELFF.

The chain links TRBV5-1 to TRBJ1-1; D perhaps matches TRBD1 (6 bases). Germline CDR1 is SGHRS and CDR2 is YFSETQ. CDR3 length equals 15 residues. Trimming pared 0 bases from V and 4 bases from J, leaving 13 bases between. The chain's CDR3 is CASSLGGGRGTEAFF. CDR3 DNA: TGCGCCAGCAGCTTGGGGGGGGGCCGGGGCACTGAAGCTTTCTTT.

This clone has more than one count but fewer than ten. The V gene is TRBV27, the J gene TRBJ1-2; D may be TRBD1 (6 bases). This CDR3 contains 13 residues. The germline V gene has CDR1 MNHEY and CDR2 SMNVEV (reference sequence). V was cut by 5 bases and J by 4 bases, with 11 bases left in between. CDR3 loop: CASSATGIYGYTF. DNA for the CDR3: TGTGCCAGCAGTGCAACAGGGATCTATGGCTACACCTTC.

In DNA form, the CDR3 reads TGTGCCAGCAGTTCCCCGGGACAGGGGTTCACTAACGGCTACACCTTC. Translated: CASSSPGQGFTNGYTF. V usage is TRBV28 and J usage is TRBJ1-2, with 10 positions matching TRBD1. After removal of 4 bases from V and 8 bases from J, the junction contained 13 bases not matched to a gene. This CDR3 comprises 16 residues. Germline V CDR1 and CDR2: MDHEN, SYDVKM.

The rearrangement joins TRBV5-4 to TRBJ1-4; D is possibly TRBD1 (5 bases). The germline V and J ends were trimmed by 7 bases and 4 bases, with 14 bases remaining between them. The CDR3 runs to 14 residues. Germline V gene data show CDR1 as SGHNT and CDR2 as YYREEE (reference sequence). In DNA form, the CDR3 reads TGTGCCAGCTCCGGGGGAGGGCGTAATGAAAAACTGTTTTTT. It yields the protein CASSGGGRNEKLFF.

As DNA, the CDR3 is TGTGCCAGTAGTATAGCCGTAAACTATGGCTACACCTTC. Translation gives CASSIAVNYGYTF. J is TRBJ1-2 and V is TRBV19, with unresolved D. Per the germline V gene, CDR1 is LNHDA and CDR2 is SQIVND (reference sequence). With 1 base removed from V and 2 bases from J, the gap between germline ends came to 5 bases. The CDR3 has 13 residues.

The chain employs TRBV6-2 or TRBV6-3 and TRBJ2-7, with TRBD1 as a possible D gene (5 bases). Germline values: CDR1 MNHEY, CDR2 SVGEGT. The CDR3 has 15 residues. V was pared by 5 bases and J by 2 bases, with 16 bases between. The CDR3 here is CASSAPQQVTYEQYF. In DNA, the CDR3 is TGTGCCAGCAGTGCACCACAACAGGTTACCTACGAGCAGTACTTC.

The chain links TRBV5-6 to TRBJ1-2; TRBD1 matches at 8 bases. V lost 3 bases and J lost 4; bases outside the gene matches: 14. This CDR3 contains 17 residues. Looked up from germline, CDR1 is SGHDT and CDR2 is YYEEEE. CDR3 nucleotides: TGTGCCAGCAGCTCTTACAGTGGGCAGGGGGCTTCCTATGGCTACACCTTC. It codes for CASSSYSGQGASYGYTF.

This clone was observed once. This chain joins TRBV4-2 and TRBJ2-1; 11 bases match TRBD2. This CDR3 is built from 15 residues. V trimming: 2 bases; J trimming: 8 bases; junction bases outside the gene matches: 5. Looked up from germline, CDR1 is LGHNA and CDR2 is YNFKEQ. The CDR3 DNA reads TGTGCCAGCAGCCAACCTAGCGGGGGGCGGTATGAGCAGTTCTTC. Residues: CASSQPSGGRYEQFF.

This chain's CDR3 is CAISPGFVSSYNEQFF. The DNA of the CDR3 is TGTGCCATCAGTCCAGGGTTCGTTAGCTCCTACAATGAGCAGTTCTTC. This chain connects TRBV10-3 to TRBJ2-1, with a tentative D call TRBD1 (5 bases). This CDR3 region has 16 residues. Germline V gene lookup returns CDR1 ENHRY and CDR2 SYGVKD. Trimming cost V 5 bases and J 0 bases, with 14 bases left between them.

V is TRBV6-6 and J is TRBJ1-2; 8 nucleotides align to TRBD1. The CDR3 has 15 amino acids. Per the germline V gene, CDR1 is MNHNY and CDR2 is SVGAGI (reference sequence). V dropped 4 bases and J dropped 0; count of bases not matched to a gene: 4. CDR3 in DNA: TGTGCCAGCAGTTGGGGACAGGCGTCTAACTATGGCTACACCTTC. It codes for CASSWGQASNYGYTF.

The J gene is TRBJ1-4, the V gene TRBV19; maybe TRBD1 (6 bases). Germline assignment: CDR1 LNHDA and CDR2 SQIVND (reference sequence). Deletions cut 7 bases from V and 3 bases from J, with 12 bases between. CDR3 length: 14 residues. CDR3 in amino acids: CASMGRQANEKLFF. The CDR3 DNA reads as TGTGCCAGTATGGGCCGACAGGCTAATGAAAAACTGTTTTTT. The entire variable domain, with the rest obtained from reference TRBV19 and TRBJ1-4, is as follows: DGGITQSPKYLFRKEGQNVTLSCEQNLNHDAMYWYRQDPGQGLRLIYYSQIVNDFQKGDIAEGYSVSREKKESFPLTVTSAQKNPTAFYLCASMGRQANEKLFFGSGTQLSVL.

The rearrangement links TRBV28 to TRBJ1-4; D ambiguous. V lost 3 bases to trimming and J lost 8 bases, with 7 bases between them. Germline V CDR1 and CDR2: MDHEN, SYDVKM. This CDR3 contains 12 residues. CDR3 coding DNA: TGTGCCAGCAGTTTCAGAGGAGAAAAACTGTTTTTT. Residues: CASSFRGEKLFF.

The chain joins TRBV2 to TRBJ1-3; the D is unclear. The CDR3 spans 13 residues. With 4 bases removed from V and 2 bases from J, the gap between germline ends came to 6 bases. Germline V gene lookup returns CDR1 SNHLY and CDR2 FYNNEI. CDR3: CASSAYPGNTIYF. Here the CDR3 DNA reads TGTGCCAGCAGTGCTTATCCTGGAAACACCATATATTTT.

The rearrangement joins TRBV7-2 to TRBJ1-2; 8 nucleotides agree with TRBD1. The V and J ends lost 1 base and 4 bases, in that order; junction bases with no gene match: 2. Per germline, CDR1 SGHTA and CDR2 FQGNSA. The CDR3 is 14 amino acids. This CDR3 is CASSLDQGAYGYTF. In nucleotides, the CDR3 is TGTGCCAGCAGCTTAGATCAGGGGGCCTATGGCTACACCTTC. Supplemented by reference TRBV7-2 and TRBJ1-2, the full variable domain reads GAGVSQSPSNKVTEKGKDVELRCDPISGHTALYWYRQSLGQGLEFLIYFQGNSAPDKSGLPSDRFSAERTGGSVSTLTIQRTQQEDSAVYLCASSLDQGAYGYTFGSGTRLTVV.

This clone was found once. The chain recombines TRBV3-1 (or the pseudogene TRBV3-2) with TRBJ2-5; 11 nucleotides align to TRBD1. The germline CDR1 and CDR2 sequences are LGHDT and YNNKEL (reference sequence). Losses at the gene ends were 6 bases for V and 5 bases for J; bases not matched to a gene: 5. The CDR3 runs 14 residues. DNA for the CDR3: TGTGCCAGCAGTCGGACAGGGGGCATGGAGACCCAGTACTTC. This codes for CASSRTGGMETQYF.